The 10 T cell receptor beta chains reported below all come from one sample, sequenced in a study of shared clonotypes between healthy human individuals. Positive CCR7 selection of CD45RO-negative cells yielded the naive CD8 cells, and terminally differentiated effector memory CD45RA+ cells were excluded. This table comes from immunoSEQ multiplex PCR, and its TCRdb copy is limited to in-frame clones, with some not included. The sample holds about 1.9 million clones, roughly 93% seen once. The sample comprised naive CD8+ T cells from PBMCs. These receptors all stem from a man younger than 35 in good health. Some clones in this sample may be carry-over from other donors' samples.

The chain combines TRBV7-9 with TRBJ1-4; D not certain. In germline, CDR1 is SEHNR, CDR2 FQNEAQ (reference sequence). V lost 4 bases and J 2 bases, leaving 17 bases between the germline ends. CDR3 length equals 17 residues. The CDR3 region is CASSSPRSGRTNEKLFF. CDR3 coding DNA: TGTGCCAGCAGCTCCCCGCGGAGTGGAAGGACTAATGAAAAACTGTTTTTT.

The V call is TRBV29-1, the J call TRBJ1-1; D is possibly TRBD1 (5 bases). The CDR3 is 15 residues long. Germline CDR1 SQVTM, CDR2 ANQGSEA. V lost 7 bases and J lost 0, with 18 bases in between. CDR3 coding DNA: TGCAGCGCCGCCGGCCCATGGGGCGTGAACACTGAAGCTTTCTTT. Protein sequence: CSAAGPWGVNTEAFF. The full variable domain, completed using reference TRBV29-1 and TRBJ1-1, is SAVISQKPSRDICQRGTSLTIQCQVDSQVTMMFWYRQQPGQSLTLIATANQGSEATYESGFVIDKFPISRPNLTFSTLTVSNMSPEDSSIYLCSAAGPWGVNTEAFFGQGTRLTVV.

This clone was observed once. The rearrangement links TRBV28 to TRBJ2-5; possible D gene TRBD1, 6 bases. The J call may be faulty, since TRBJ2-7 better matches the DNA end. The CDR3 is made up of 14 amino acids. Germline CDR1 and CDR2: MDHEN and SYDVKM. For the CDR3, the DNA is TGTGCCAGCACCCATGACAGGCTCTCCTACGAGCAGTACTTC. Translation gives CASTHDRLSYEQYF.

The chain has TRBV7-3 and TRBJ1-5; D is possibly TRBD1 (6 bases). This CDR3 contains 16 residues. Trimming shortened V by 3 bases and J by 5 bases, and 17 bases separated the two germline ends. Germline V lookup: CDR1 SGHTA, CDR2 FQGTGA. The CDR3, as DNA: TGTGCCAGCAGCTTCAAACAGGGATATCTTGATCAGCCCCAGCATTTT. Its protein product is CASSFKQGYLDQPQHF.

The chain has TRBV27 and TRBJ1-4; no firm D call. The CDR3 runs 13 residues. CDR1 and CDR2 (germline): MNHEY, SMNVEV (reference sequence). Trimming shortened V by 2 bases and J by 8 bases, and 9 bases separated the two germline ends. CDR3 residues: CASSLVRGEKLFF. The CDR3 nucleotides read TGTGCCAGCAGTTTAGTGCGGGGAGAAAAACTGTTTTTT.

The table lists this clone with a few counts. The chain is built from TRBV9 and TRBJ1-3; possible D gene TRBD1, 5 bases. The germline V and J ends were trimmed by 4 bases and 0 bases, with 14 bases remaining between them. This CDR3 contains 16 residues. The germline V gene encodes CDR1 SGDLS and CDR2 YYNGEE. The CDR3 is CASSPGGRGSGNTIYF. The CDR3 bases are TGTGCCAGCAGCCCCGGGGGGAGGGGCTCTGGAAACACCATATATTTT.

The chain uses TRBV11-2 and TRBJ2-5; 7 bases match TRBD1. V shed 3 bases, J shed 1 base, and the junction held 5 bases outside the gene matches. This CDR3 is 15 amino acids long. In germline, CDR1 is SGHAT, CDR2 FQNNGV. The CDR3 protein is CASSFIQGRQETQYF. Written as DNA, the CDR3 is TGTGCCAGCAGCTTCATACAGGGGCGCCAAGAGACCCAGTACTTC.

V and J are TRBV28 and TRBJ2-7; 14 nucleotides agree with TRBD2. V was pared by 5 bases and J by 5 bases, with 20 bases of the junction left unmatched. The CDR3 has 20 residues. CDR1 and CDR2 (germline): MDHEN, SYDVKM. The CDR3 region has the DNA TGTGCCAGCAGTCGGCCGCGATCCAGGACTAGCGGGAGGATCGGGGACGAGCAGTACTTC. As protein: CASSRPRSRTSGRIGDEQYF. The complete variable domain, with remaining parts taken from reference TRBV28 and TRBJ2-7, reads DVKVTQSSRYLVKRTGEKVFLECVQDMDHENMFWYRQDPGLGLRLIYFSYDVKMKEKGDIPEGYSVSREKKERFSLILESASTNQTSMYLCASSRPRSRTSGRIGDEQYFGPGTRLTVT.

This chain connects TRBV15 to TRBJ1-2; D is ambiguous. Germline assignment: CDR1 LNHNV and CDR2 YYDKDF (reference sequence). This CDR3 region has 15 residues. Trimming removed 6 bases from V and 5 bases from J, with 19 bases in between. In DNA form, the CDR3 reads TGTGCCACCAGACTCGACCCCGGCTACTTTTATGGCTACACCTTC. It yields the protein CATRLDPGYFYGYTF.

J is TRBJ2-1 and V is TRBV18; 7 positions match TRBD1. The CDR3 has 13 residues. The V segment lost 3 bases and the J segment 7 bases; nucleotides outside the gene matches: 3. Germline V gene lookup returns CDR1 KGHSH and CDR2 LQKENI. For the CDR3, the DNA is TGTGCCAGCTCACCCGAACAGGGGAATGAGCAGTTCTTC. This gives the protein CASSPEQGNEQFF. Based on the CDR3 plus reference TRBV18 and TRBJ2-1, the full variable domain is NAGVMQNPRHLVRRRGQEARLRCSPMKGHSHVYWYRQLPEEGLKFMVYLQKENIIDESGMPKERFSAEFPKEGPSILRIQQVVRGDSAAYFCASSPEQGNEQFFGPGTRLTVL.